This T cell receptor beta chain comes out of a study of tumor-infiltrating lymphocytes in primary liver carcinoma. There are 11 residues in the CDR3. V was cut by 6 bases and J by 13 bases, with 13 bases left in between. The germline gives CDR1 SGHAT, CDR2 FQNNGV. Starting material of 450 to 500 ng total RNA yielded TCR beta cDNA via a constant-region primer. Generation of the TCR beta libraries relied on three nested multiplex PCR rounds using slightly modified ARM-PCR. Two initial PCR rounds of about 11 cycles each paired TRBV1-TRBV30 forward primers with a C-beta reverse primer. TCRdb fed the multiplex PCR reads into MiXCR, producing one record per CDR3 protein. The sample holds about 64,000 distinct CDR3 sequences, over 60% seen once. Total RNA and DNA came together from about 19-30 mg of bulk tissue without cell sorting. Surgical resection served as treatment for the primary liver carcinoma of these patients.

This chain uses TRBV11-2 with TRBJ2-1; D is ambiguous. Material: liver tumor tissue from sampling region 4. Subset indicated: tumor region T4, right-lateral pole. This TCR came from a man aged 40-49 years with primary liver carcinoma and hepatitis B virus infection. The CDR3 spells CASSLNMAQFF. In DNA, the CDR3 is TGTGCCAGCAGTTTAAATATGGCTCAGTTCTTC.